One and the same sample provided the 23 T cell receptor beta chains below, sequenced in a study of T-cell reconstitution after alpha-beta-depleted transplantation in children. Unique molecular identifiers were built into the TCRbeta library. Using its own MiXCR run on the PCR reads, TCRdb lists one record per CDR3 protein. The data contain 90,000 to 130,000 distinct CDR3 sequences, around 6.4% of them singletons. Sequenced material: PBMCs, mostly from graft donor cells, taken 360 days after TCRalphabeta/CD19-depleted stem cell transplant. The receptors stem from a male patient under 10 years old who had a stem cell transplant for acute lymphoblastic leukemia, so the T cells may come from the graft donor.

This clonotype came up many times. V gene TRBV27 combines with J gene TRBJ2-5; D perhaps matches TRBD2 (5 bases). Germline V gene sequence: CDR1 MNHEY, CDR2 SMNVEV (reference sequence). This CDR3 contains 16 residues. V lost 6 bases and J 1 base, leaving 18 bases between the germline ends. As DNA, the CDR3 is TGTGCCAGCAGCCGCGTACTCAACAGCGGCCAAGAGACCCAGTACTTC. It translates to CASSRVLNSGQETQYF.

This clonotype showed up many times. The chain combines TRBV24-1 with TRBJ2-3; 9 positions match TRBD1. Germline CDR1 KGHDR, CDR2 SFDVKD. The CDR3 sequence is 16 residues long. The trim removed 3 bases at V and 5 bases at J, leaving 8 bases unmatched. The CDR3 nucleotides read TGTGCCACCAGTGATCCCCGGGACAGGGATGGAGATACGCAGTATTTT. Residues: CATSDPRDRDGDTQYF.

This clonotype was recorded at least ten times. The chain uses TRBV27 and TRBJ2-3; possible D gene TRBD2, 7 bases. The V end was cut by 3 bases, the J end by 2 bases, with 12 bases between. Germline V CDR1 and CDR2: MNHEY, SMNVEV (reference sequence). This CDR3 spans 15 amino acids. The CDR3 spells CASSLDGGPTDTQYF. Written as DNA, the CDR3 is TGTGCCAGCAGTTTGGACGGGGGGCCCACAGATACGCAGTATTTT.

This clonotype was recorded at least ten times. The CDR3 nucleotides read TGTGCCAGCAGCGTCGCCAGGGTTGGAGAGACCCAGTACTTC. Its protein is CASSVARVGETQYF. The V and J genes are TRBV9 and TRBJ2-5, with a weak D call TRBD1 (5 bases). The CDR3 is 14 amino acids. Between the trimmed V and J ends, which lost 2 bases and 4 bases, there was a span of 12 bases. CDR1 and CDR2 (germline): SGDLS, YYNGEE.

In this sample, this clonotype turned up many times. This chain joins TRBV7-9 and TRBJ1-4, with no clear D. V lost 3 bases and J lost 5, with 13 bases in between. Germline values: CDR1 SEHNR, CDR2 FQNEAQ (reference sequence). The CDR3 length is 15 residues. The CDR3 is CASSFYLLKNEKLFF. The CDR3, as DNA: TGTGCCAGCAGCTTTTACCTTTTGAAAAATGAAAAACTGTTTTTT.

This clonotype showed up many times. The rearrangement uses TRBV24-1 and TRBJ2-1, with a weak D call TRBD2 (6 bases). Trimming cost V 5 bases and J 10 bases, with 11 bases left between them. Germline V gene sequence: CDR1 KGHDR, CDR2 SFDVKD. CDR3 length: 12 amino acids. DNA of the CDR3: TGTGCCACCAGTGCGTACCGGGGGGAGCAGTTCTTC. Protein sequence: CATSAYRGEQFF.

This clonotype has ten or more counts. The chain couples TRBV7-9 to TRBJ2-5; no clear D gene. CDR3 length equals 13 residues. The V gene's germline CDR1 is SEHNR and CDR2 FQNEAQ (reference sequence). With 1 base removed from V and 1 base from J, the gap between germline ends came to 4 bases. The CDR3 is CASSLVLQETQYF. In nucleotides, the CDR3 is TGTGCCAGCAGCTTAGTCCTCCAAGAGACCCAGTACTTC.

This clonotype has just a few counts. The gene calls are TRBV9 and TRBJ1-3, with a possible D match to TRBD1 (5 bases). The CDR3 is 18 residues long. CDR1 is SGDLS and CDR2 is YYNGEE in the germline V gene. Deletions cut 0 bases from V and 4 bases from J, with 20 bases between. CDR3 in amino acids: CASSVETRGGGDGNTIYF. The CDR3 nucleotides are TGTGCCAGCAGCGTAGAAACGAGAGGAGGAGGGGACGGAAACACCATATATTTT.

In this sample, this clonotype turned up a few times. V usage is TRBV19 and J usage is TRBJ1-1; no firm D call. CDR3 size: 14 residues. Germline V gene data show CDR1 as LNHDA and CDR2 as SQIVND (reference sequence). The V end was cut by 5 bases, the J end by 1 base, with 11 bases between. Written as DNA, the CDR3 is TGTGCCAGTAGTGTTTGGGTCCCGAACACTGAAGCTTTCTTT. Translated: CASSVWVPNTEAFF. The full variable domain, with the rest looked up from reference TRBV19 and TRBJ1-1, is DGGITQSPKYLFRKEGQNVTLSCEQNLNHDAMYWYRQDPGQGLRLIYYSQIVNDFQKGDIAEGYSVSREKKESFPLTVTSAQKNPTAFYLCASSVWVPNTEAFFGQGTRLTVV.

This clonotype was seen many times. V gene TRBV29-1 combines with J gene TRBJ1-4; 9 bases map to TRBD1. The ends lost 7 bases at V and 6 bases at J; junction bases unmatched: 6. CDR1 and CDR2 (germline): SQVTM, ANQGSEA. The CDR3 is 13 amino acids. CDR3 in DNA: TGCAGCGCCGTGACAGGGGGGTATGAAAAACTGTTTTTT. Protein sequence: CSAVTGGYEKLFF.

This chain uses TRBV6-2 or TRBV6-3 with TRBJ1-5, with D possibly TRBD1 on 6 matching bases. Trimming removed 7 bases from V and 5 bases from J, with 15 bases in between. The CDR3 runs to 14 residues. Germline CDR1 and CDR2: MNHEY and SVGEGT. The CDR3 DNA sequence: TGTGCCAGCACCAAGACAGGAAGAGATCAGCCCCAGCATTTT. It is translated as CASTKTGRDQPQHF.

Ten or more counts support this clonotype. The chain has TRBV10-3 and TRBJ2-5; D is undetermined. V dropped 1 base and J dropped 5 bases, with 5 bases sitting between them. In germline, CDR1 is ENHRY, CDR2 SYGVKD. This CDR3 has 12 residues. For the CDR3, the DNA is TGTGCCATCAGTGAGTTACTTGAGACCCAGTACTTC. The encoded protein is CAISELLETQYF.

This clonotype was counted at least ten times. This chain connects TRBV5-1 to TRBJ2-3; TRBD2 aligns across 7 bases. V was pared by 1 base and J by 4 bases, with 12 bases of the junction left unmatched. Germline V gives CDR1 SGHRS, CDR2 YFSETQ. The CDR3 runs 17 residues. CDR3 loop: CASSLISGGGLSDTQYF. CDR3 nucleotides: TGCGCCAGCAGCTTGATATCGGGAGGAGGCTTGTCAGATACGCAGTATTTT. The whole variable domain, filled in from reference TRBV5-1 and TRBJ2-3, reads KAGVTQTPRYLIKTRGQQVTLSCSPISGHRSVSWYQQTPGQGLQFLFEYFSETQRNKGNFPGRFSGRQFSNSRSEMNVSTLELGDSALYLCASSLISGGGLSDTQYFGPGTRLTVL.

The table lists this clonotype with many counts. The V call is TRBV29-1, the J call TRBJ2-2, with D perhaps matching TRBD1 (6 bases). Trimming removed 0 bases at V and 3 bases at J, with 8 bases between. The germline CDR1 and CDR2 sequences are SQVTM and ANQGSEA. The CDR3 runs to 14 residues. The CDR3 protein is CSVEDTGHTGELFF. The DNA for the CDR3 is TGCAGCGTTGAAGATACAGGGCACACCGGGGAGCTGTTTTTT.

This clonotype was picked up many times. The rearrangement joins TRBV27 to TRBJ1-1; 10 bases line up with TRBD1. With 6 bases clipped from V and 3 bases from J, the junction kept 7 bases outside the gene matches. The germline V gene has CDR1 MNHEY and CDR2 SMNVEV (reference sequence). The CDR3 consists of 15 residues. The CDR3 loop reads CASSLDRGRHTEAFF. The CDR3 coding sequence is TGTGCCAGCAGCCTCGACAGGGGGCGTCACACTGAAGCTTTCTTT.

This clonotype was seen more than once but under ten times. This chain joins TRBV20-1 and TRBJ1-3; no clear D. V was pared by 0 bases and J by 0 bases, with 9 bases between. The V gene's germline CDR1 is DFQATT and CDR2 SNEGSKA (reference sequence). This CDR3 comprises 15 residues. In DNA form, the CDR3 reads TGCAGTGCTAGAGATCGCCCGGGCTCTGGAAACACCATATATTTT. Translation: CSARDRPGSGNTIYF.

The gene calls are TRBV4-2 and TRBJ2-2, with a possible D match to TRBD2 (5 bases). The CDR3 loop spans 17 amino acids. Between the trimmed V and J ends, which lost 10 bases and 1 base, there was a span of 22 bases. The germline V gene encodes CDR1 LGHNA and CDR2 YNFKEQ. DNA for the CDR3: TGTGCCATCGGCCAGCGGCTCGGACGGTGGAACACCGGGGAGCTGTTTTTT. This sequence encodes CAIGQRLGRWNTGELFF.

This clonotype has a count of ten or more. The chain employs TRBV20-1 and TRBJ2-6, with D hard to call. The CDR3 extends over 15 amino acids. V gave up 7 bases and J gave up 0 bases, with 13 bases separating them. Germline assignment: CDR1 DFQATT and CDR2 SNEGSKA (reference sequence). The CDR3 loop is CSVGPRASGANVLTF. The CDR3 region has the DNA TGCAGTGTTGGACCTCGCGCCTCTGGGGCCAACGTCCTGACTTTC.

V usage is TRBV6-1 and J usage is TRBJ2-3, with 11 bases lining up with TRBD1. Looked up from germline, CDR1 is MNHNS and CDR2 is SASEGT. The CDR3 contains 20 residues. CDR3 bases: TGTACCATCAGTGAGATCCCGGGACAGGGGGTAAGGGATGGCACAGATACGCAGTATTTT. Translation gives CTISEIPGQGVRDGTDTQYF.

In its sample, this clonotype was seen many times. The CDR3 coding sequence is TGCAGCGTTGAAACCTACACAGATACGCAGTATTTT. Its protein product is CSVETYTDTQYF. The chain is built from TRBV29-1 and TRBJ2-3; D not certain. The CDR3 is made up of 12 amino acids. Germline V gene data show CDR1 as SQVTM and CDR2 as ANQGSEA. Trimming removed 2 bases from V and 2 bases from J, with 5 bases in between.

The sample holds a few counts of this clonotype. The genes are TRBV12-3 or TRBV12-4 and TRBJ2-7; 7 nucleotides line up with TRBD1. CDR3 length: 14 residues. Trimming cost V 2 bases and J 4 bases; bases outside gene matches: 5. In DNA, the CDR3 is TGTGCCAGCAGTTTAAAGGGGGCCCGTTACGAGCAGTACTTC. The encoded protein is CASSLKGARYEQYF.

The gene calls are TRBV28 and TRBJ2-4; 8 nucleotides align to TRBD2. V shed 1 base, J shed 5 bases, and the junction held 10 bases outside the gene matches. Germline V gives CDR1 MDHEN, CDR2 SYDVKM. There are 17 residues in the CDR3. The CDR3 DNA reads as TGTGCCAGCAGTTTATTAGGCGGGGGGACTAGTCAAAACATTCAGTACTTC. Encoded protein: CASSLLGGGTSQNIQYF.

The CDR3 sequence is CATKASGRTDTQYF. The CDR3 DNA reads as TGTGCCACCAAGGCTAGCGGAAGAACAGATACGCAGTATTTT. This sequence joins TRBV24-1 and TRBJ2-3; TRBD2 matches 7 bases. This CDR3 contains 14 residues. CDR1 KGHDR and CDR2 SFDVKD come from the germline V gene. J was trimmed by 3 bases and V by 8 bases; bases with no gene match: 7.